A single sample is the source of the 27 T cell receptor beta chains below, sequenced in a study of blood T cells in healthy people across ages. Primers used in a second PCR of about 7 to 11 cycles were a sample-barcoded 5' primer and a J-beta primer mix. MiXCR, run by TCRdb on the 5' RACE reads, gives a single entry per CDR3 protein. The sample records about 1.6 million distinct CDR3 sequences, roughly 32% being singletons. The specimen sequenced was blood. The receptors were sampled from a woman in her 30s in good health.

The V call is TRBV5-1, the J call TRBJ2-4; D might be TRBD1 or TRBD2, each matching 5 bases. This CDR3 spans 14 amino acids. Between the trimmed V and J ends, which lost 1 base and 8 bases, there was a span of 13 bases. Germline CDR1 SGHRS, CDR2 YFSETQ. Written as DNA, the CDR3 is TGCGCCAGCAGCTTGTCTCCAGGGAGCGACATTCAGTACTTC. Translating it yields CASSLSPGSDIQYF. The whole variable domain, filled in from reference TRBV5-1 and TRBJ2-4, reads KAGVTQTPRYLIKTRGQQVTLSCSPISGHRSVSWYQQTPGQGLQFLFEYFSETQRNKGNFPGRFSGRQFSNSRSEMNVSTLELGDSALYLCASSLSPGSDIQYFGAGTRLSVL.

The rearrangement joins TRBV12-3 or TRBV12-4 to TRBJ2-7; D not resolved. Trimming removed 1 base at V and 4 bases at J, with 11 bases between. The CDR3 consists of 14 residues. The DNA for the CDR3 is TGTGCCAGCAGTTTAGTCCTGGGTCAATACGAGCAGTACTTC. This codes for CASSLVLGQYEQYF.

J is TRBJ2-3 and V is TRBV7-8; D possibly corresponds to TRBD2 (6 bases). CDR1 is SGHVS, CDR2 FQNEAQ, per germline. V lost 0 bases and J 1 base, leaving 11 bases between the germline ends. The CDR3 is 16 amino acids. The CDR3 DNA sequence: TGTGCCAGCAGCTTAGCGTGGCCTAGCGGCACAGATACGCAGTATTTT. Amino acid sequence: CASSLAWPSGTDTQYF.

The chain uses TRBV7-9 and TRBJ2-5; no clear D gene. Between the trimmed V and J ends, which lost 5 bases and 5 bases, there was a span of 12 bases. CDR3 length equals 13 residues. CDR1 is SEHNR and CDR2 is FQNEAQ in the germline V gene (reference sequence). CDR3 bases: TGTGCCAGCAGCACCTTTAATGCGGAGACCCAGTACTTC. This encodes CASSTFNAETQYF.

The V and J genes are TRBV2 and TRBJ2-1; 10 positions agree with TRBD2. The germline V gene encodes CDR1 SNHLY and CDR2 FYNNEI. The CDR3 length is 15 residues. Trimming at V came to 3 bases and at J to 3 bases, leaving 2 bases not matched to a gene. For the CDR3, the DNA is TGTGCCAGCAGTGAGAGCGGGAGGGTCTACAATGAGCAGTTCTTC. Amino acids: CASSESGRVYNEQFF.

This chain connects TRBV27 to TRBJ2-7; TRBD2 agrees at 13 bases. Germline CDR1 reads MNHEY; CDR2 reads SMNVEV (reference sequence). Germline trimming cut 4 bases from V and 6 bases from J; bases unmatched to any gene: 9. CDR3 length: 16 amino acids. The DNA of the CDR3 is TGTGCCAGCAGTTACGCCGGGACTAGCGGGACCCGCGAGCAGTACTTC. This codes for CASSYAGTSGTREQYF.

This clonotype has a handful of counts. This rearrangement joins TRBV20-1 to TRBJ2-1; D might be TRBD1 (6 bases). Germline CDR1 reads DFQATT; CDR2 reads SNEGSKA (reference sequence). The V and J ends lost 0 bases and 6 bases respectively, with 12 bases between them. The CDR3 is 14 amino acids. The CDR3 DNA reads TGCAGTGCTAGAGATGGGGACACATTCAATGAGCAGTTCTTC. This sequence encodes CSARDGDTFNEQFF.

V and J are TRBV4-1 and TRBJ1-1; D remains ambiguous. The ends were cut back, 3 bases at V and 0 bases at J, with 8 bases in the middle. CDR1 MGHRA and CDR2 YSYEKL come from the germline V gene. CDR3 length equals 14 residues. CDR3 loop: CASSHTELNTEAFF. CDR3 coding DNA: TGCGCCAGCAGCCACACAGAACTGAACACTGAAGCTTTCTTT.

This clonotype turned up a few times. CDR3 amino acids: CASSPMTGGYPRVPDTQYF. The CDR3 bases are TGCGCCAGCAGCCCGATGACAGGGGGCTACCCGAGGGTTCCAGATACGCAGTATTTT. The rearrangement joins TRBV5-1 to TRBJ2-3; 10 nucleotides agree with TRBD1. The trim removed 4 bases at V and 4 bases at J, leaving 18 bases unmatched. In germline, CDR1 is SGHRS, CDR2 YFSETQ. This CDR3 has 19 residues.

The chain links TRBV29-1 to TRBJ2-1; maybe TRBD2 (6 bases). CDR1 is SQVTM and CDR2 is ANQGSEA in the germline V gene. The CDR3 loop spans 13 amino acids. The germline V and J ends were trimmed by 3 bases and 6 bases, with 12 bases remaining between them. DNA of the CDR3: TGCAGCGTTGAGGGGCAGGGAGGCAATGAGCAGTTCTTC. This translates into CSVEGQGGNEQFF.

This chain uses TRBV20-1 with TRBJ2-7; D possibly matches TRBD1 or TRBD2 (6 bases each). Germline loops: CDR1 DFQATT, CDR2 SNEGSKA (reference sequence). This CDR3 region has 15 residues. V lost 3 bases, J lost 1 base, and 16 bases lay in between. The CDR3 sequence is CSARGGRAPSYEQYF. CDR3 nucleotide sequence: TGCAGTGCTAGGGGGGGCAGGGCCCCTTCCTACGAGCAGTACTTC.

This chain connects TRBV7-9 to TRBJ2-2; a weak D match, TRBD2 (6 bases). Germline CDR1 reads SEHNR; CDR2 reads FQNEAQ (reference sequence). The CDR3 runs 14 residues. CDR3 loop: CAMGGRAVTGELFF. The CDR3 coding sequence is TGTGCTATGGGGGGTCGCGCAGTGACTGGGGAGCTGTTTTTT.

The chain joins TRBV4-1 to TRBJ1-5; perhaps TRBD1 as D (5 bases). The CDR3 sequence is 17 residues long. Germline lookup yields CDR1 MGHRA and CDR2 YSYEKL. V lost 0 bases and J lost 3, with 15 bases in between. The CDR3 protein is CASSQEDMGLNNQPQHF. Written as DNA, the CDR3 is TGCGCCAGCAGCCAAGAAGATATGGGACTAAACAATCAGCCCCAGCATTTT.

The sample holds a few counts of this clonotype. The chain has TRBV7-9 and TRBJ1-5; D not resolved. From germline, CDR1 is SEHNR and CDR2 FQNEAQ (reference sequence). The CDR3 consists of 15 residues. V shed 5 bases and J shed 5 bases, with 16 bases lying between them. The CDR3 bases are TGTGCCAGCAGCCCAATGGGGTACGGAGATCAGCCCCAGCATTTT. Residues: CASSPMGYGDQPQHF.

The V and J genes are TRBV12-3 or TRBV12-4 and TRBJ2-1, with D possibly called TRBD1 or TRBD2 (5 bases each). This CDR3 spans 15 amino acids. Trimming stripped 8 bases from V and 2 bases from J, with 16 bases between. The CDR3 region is CASWGQVAPYNEQFF. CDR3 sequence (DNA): TGTGCCAGCTGGGGCCAGGTAGCGCCCTACAATGAGCAGTTCTTC.

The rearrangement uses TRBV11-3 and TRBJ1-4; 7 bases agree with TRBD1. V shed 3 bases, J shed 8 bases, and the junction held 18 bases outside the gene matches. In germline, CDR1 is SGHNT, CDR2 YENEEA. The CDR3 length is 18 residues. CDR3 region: CASSFPAGQTPQREKLFF. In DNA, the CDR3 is TGTGCCAGCAGCTTCCCCGCGGGACAGACTCCTCAGCGGGAAAAACTGTTTTTT.

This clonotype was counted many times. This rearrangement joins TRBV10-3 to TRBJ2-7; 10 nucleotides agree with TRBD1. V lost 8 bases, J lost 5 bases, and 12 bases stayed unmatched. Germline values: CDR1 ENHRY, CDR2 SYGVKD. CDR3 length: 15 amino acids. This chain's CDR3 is CAIGQAGTGANEQYF. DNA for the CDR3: TGTGCCATCGGTCAGGCGGGGACAGGGGCCAACGAGCAGTACTTC.

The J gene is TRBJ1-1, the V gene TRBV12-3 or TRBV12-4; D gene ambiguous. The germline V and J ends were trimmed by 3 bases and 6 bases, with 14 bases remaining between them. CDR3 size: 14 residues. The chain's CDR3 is CASSFLKARAEAFF. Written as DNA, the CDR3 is TGTGCCAGCAGTTTCTTGAAAGCACGCGCTGAAGCTTTCTTT.

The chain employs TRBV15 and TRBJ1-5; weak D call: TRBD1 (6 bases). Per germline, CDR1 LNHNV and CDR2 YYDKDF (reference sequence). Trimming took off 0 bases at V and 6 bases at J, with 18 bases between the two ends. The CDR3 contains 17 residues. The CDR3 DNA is TGTGCCACCAGCAGAGACCGTGGGGGGGGCGGAGGTCAGCCCCAGCATTTT. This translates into CATSRDRGGGGGQPQHF.

Written as DNA, the CDR3 is TGCGCCAGCAGCCACAGGCTTAGCTCCTACAATGAGCAGTTCTTC. It is translated as CASSHRLSSYNEQFF. This chain joins TRBV4-1 and TRBJ2-1; D is uncertain. Trimming left V 3 bases short and J 0 bases short, with 9 bases between. Per the germline V gene, CDR1 is MGHRA and CDR2 is YSYEKL. The CDR3 has 15 residues.

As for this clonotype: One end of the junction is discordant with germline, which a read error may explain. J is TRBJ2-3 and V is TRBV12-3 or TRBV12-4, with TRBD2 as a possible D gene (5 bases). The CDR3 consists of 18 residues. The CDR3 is CASSFGSNFHSSTDAQYF. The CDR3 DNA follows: TGTGCCAGCAGTTTTGGGTCGAACTTCCATTCTAGCACAGATGCGCAGTATTTT.

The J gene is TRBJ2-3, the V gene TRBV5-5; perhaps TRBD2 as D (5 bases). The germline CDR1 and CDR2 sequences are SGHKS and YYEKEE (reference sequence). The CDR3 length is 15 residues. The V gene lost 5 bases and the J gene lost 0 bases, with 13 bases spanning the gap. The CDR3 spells CASRTTRPSTDTQYF. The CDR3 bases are TGTGCCAGCAGGACTACAAGGCCGAGCACAGATACGCAGTATTTT. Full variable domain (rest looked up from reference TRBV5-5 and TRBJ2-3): DAGVTQSPTHLIKTRGQQVTLRCSPISGHKSVSWYQQVLGQGPQFIFQYYEKEERGRGNFPDRFSARQFPNYSSELNVNALLLGDSALYLCASRTTRPSTDTQYFGPGTRLTVL.

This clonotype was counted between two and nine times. The CDR3 protein is CASHLTSGIGTGELFF. In nucleotides, the CDR3 is TGTGCCAGCCACCTTACTAGCGGGATAGGGACCGGGGAGCTGTTTTTT. This chain connects TRBV6-1 to TRBJ2-2; TRBD2 matches 10 bases. Germline V gives CDR1 MNHNS, CDR2 SASEGT. CDR3 length: 16 residues. After removal of 8 bases from V and 5 bases from J, the junction contained 11 bases not matched to a gene.

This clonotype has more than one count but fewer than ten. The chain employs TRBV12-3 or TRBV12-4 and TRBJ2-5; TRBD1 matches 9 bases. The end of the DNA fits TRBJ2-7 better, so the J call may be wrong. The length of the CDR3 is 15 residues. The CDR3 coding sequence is TGTGCCAGCAGTTTTGAGCAAGGACAGGGGTACGAGCAGTACTTC. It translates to CASSFEQGQGYEQYF.

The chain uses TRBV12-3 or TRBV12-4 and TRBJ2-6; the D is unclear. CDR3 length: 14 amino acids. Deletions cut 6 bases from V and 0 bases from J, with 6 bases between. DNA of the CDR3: TGTGCCAGCAGGGTAGCCTCTGGGGCCAACGTCCTGACTTTC. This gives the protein CASRVASGANVLTF.

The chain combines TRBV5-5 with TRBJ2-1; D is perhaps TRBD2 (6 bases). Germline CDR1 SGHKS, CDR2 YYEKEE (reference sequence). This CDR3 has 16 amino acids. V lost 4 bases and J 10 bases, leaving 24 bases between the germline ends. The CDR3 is CASSPLGAGGALEQFF. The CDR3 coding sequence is TGTGCCAGCAGCCCCCTCGGAGCGGGTGGCGCCCTCGAGCAGTTCTTC.

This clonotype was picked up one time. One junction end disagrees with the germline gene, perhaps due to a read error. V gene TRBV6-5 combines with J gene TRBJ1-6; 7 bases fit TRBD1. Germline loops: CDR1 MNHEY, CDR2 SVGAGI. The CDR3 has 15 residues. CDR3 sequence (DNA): TGTACCAGCAGTTACATACAGGGGTCCGGTTCACCCCTCCACTTT. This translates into CTSSYIQGSGSPLHF.